The rows below give T cell receptor beta chains drawn from one sample of a study of cytomegalovirus exposure and HLA in healthy donors. Some clones are missing from TCRdb's copy, which holds only in-frame ones; the method was immunoSEQ multiplex PCR. The sample has 80,000 to 130,000 clones, approximately 70% seen once. The source material was PBMCs. Source of these receptors: a woman between 18 and 30 years old in good health and CMV-seropositive. CDR3s include the opening cysteine and the closing phenylalanine or tryptophan. The D gene is left open where the match is weak. Rows give clone size only sometimes, using once, few, many, or a class for an expanded clone.

>NA|TRBD2|TRBV30|TRBJ2-3
TGTGCCTGGAGGCTGACTAGCGGAGCAGATACGCAGTATTTT
CAWRLTSGADTQYF
>NA|TRBD2|TRBV10-3|TRBJ2-5
TGTGCCATCAGTAGCGGGAGAGAGGGAGAGACCCAGTACTTC
CAISSGREGETQYF
>NA|TRBD1|TRBV29-1|TRBJ1-2
TGCAGCGTTCGGGACAGGGGCTTAAACTATGGCTACACCTTC
CSVRDRGLNYGYTF
>NA|TRBD2|TRBV28|TRBJ2-7
TGTGCCAGCAGTCCGTACTCGACTAGCGGGAGCTACGAGCAGTACTTC
CASSPYSTSGSYEQYF
>NA|TRBD1|TRBV27|TRBJ1-2
TGTGCCAGCAGCCGGGACAGGGCCAATTGGGGCTACACCTTC
CASSRDRANWGYTF
>NA|TRBD1|TRBV18|TRBJ1-2
TGTGCCAGCTCACTCGGGACAGGGGTCGGCTACACCTTC
CASSLGTGVGYTF
>NA|TRBD1|TRBV7-2|TRBJ1-2
TGTGCCAGCAGCAAACCACAGGGGATGACCTTC
CASSKPQGMTF
>few|TRBD1|TRBV5-6|TRBJ2-7
TGTGCCAGCAGCTTTACAGGGGGCGGATACGAGCAGTACTTC
CASSFTGGGYEQYF
>few|NA|TRBV5-6|TRBJ2-1
TGTGCCAGCAGTGAACTAAGCGGTTACAATGAGCAGTTCTTC
CASSELSGYNEQFF
>NA|NA|TRBV25-1|TRBJ2-7
TGTGCCAGCAGCGTGGTCAGCGAGCAGTACTTC
CASSVVSEQYF
>NA|TRBD1|TRBV7-9|TRBJ1-1
TGTGCCAGCAGATTAGGACAGGGGTCTGAAGCTTTCTTT
CASRLGQGSEAFF
>few|NA|TRBV13|TRBJ2-7
TGTGCCAGCAGCTTTTTTGGCGGCTCCGAGCAGTACTTC
CASSFFGGSEQYF
>NA|NA|TRBV28|TRBJ2-7
TGTGCCAGCAGTTTCGGGGAGACCCCGGCCTACGAGCAGTACTTC
CASSFGETPAYEQYF
>many|NA|TRBV11-2|TRBJ2-3
TGTGCCAGCAGCTTAGGGACTTCCGTGGATACGCAGTATTTT
CASSLGTSVDTQYF
>once|TRBD1|TRBV27|TRBJ2-7
TGTGCCAGTACAGGGGGCTCTTACGAGCAGTACTTC
CASTGGSYEQYF
>NA|TRBD2|TRBV27|TRBJ2-3
TGTGCCAGCAGTTCACTAGCGGGAGGGCTGACAGATACGCAGTATTTT
CASSSLAGGLTDTQYF
>NA|TRBD1|TRBV19|TRBJ2-1
TGTGCGACCCGAGGGACAGGGACATGGGGTGAGCAGTTCTTC
CATRGTGTWGEQFF